This T cell receptor (beta chain) was retrieved from a study of T cell responses to AZD1222 COVID-19 vaccine. Whole-study findings and limits: With two AZD1222 doses given, Spike-specific TCR breadth and depth both rose.

Assay used: immunoSEQ multiplex PCR; TCRdb lists only in-frame clones, some missing. The sample comprises 40,000 to 65,000 clones, 65% to 85% of which are singletons, and over 25% rests with the top ten. V was pared by 7 bases and J by 8 bases, with 11 bases of the junction left unmatched. CDR3 length equals 13 residues. In germline, CDR1 is SQVTM, CDR2 ANQGSEA. This clone was detected once. Its antigen is unidentified. The sequenced sample was peripheral blood, obtained on day 0 of AZD1222 vaccination. This receptor was taken from an adult in good health. This chain connects TRBV29-1 to TRBJ1-2, with 9 bases matching TRBD1. The chain's CDR3 is CSAKRGQGGGYTF. For the CDR3, the DNA is TGCAGCGCTAAGAGGGGACAGGGTGGAGGCTACACCTTC.